A selection of T cell receptor beta chains follows, all from one sample in a study of Ad26.COV2.S vaccination and SARS-CoV-2 variants. Generated by immunoSEQ multiplex PCR, the TCRdb table keeps only in-frame clones and is missing some. The profile shows roughly 320,000 clones, about nine tenths of them singletons. Sequencing used peripheral blood, obtained in a trial of Ad26.COV2.S vaccine versus placebo. The receptors originated from a person between 18 and 65 years old who received the Ad26.COV2.S COVID-19 vaccine or a placebo. Each CDR3 is given with its conserved first and last residue. Each record gives: J gene, D gene, V gene, clone size, CDR3 protein, CDR3 DNA. The D gene is left open where the match is weak. Clone sizes are given selectively: once, few, many, or a class where the clone is expanded.

TRBJ2-7 | TRBD1 | TRBV4-1 | . | CASSPSDRAPYEQYF | TGCGCCAGCAGCCCCTCGGACAGGGCCCCTTACGAGCAGTACTTC
TRBJ2-7 | . | TRBV6-1 | . | CASSDRFEQYF | TGTGCCAGCAGTGATCGGTTTGAGCAGTACTTC
TRBJ2-1 | . | TRBV7-6 | . | CASSLVWQDSYNEQFF | TGTGCCAGCAGCTTAGTATGGCAGGACTCCTACAATGAGCAGTTCTTC
TRBJ1-2 | . | TRBV18 | once | CASSPPARGDYGYTF | TGTGCCAGCTCACCACCGGCGCGGGGTGACTATGGCTACACCTTC
TRBJ2-7 | TRBD1 | TRBV20-1 | . | CSASHDRVQTYEQYF | TGCAGTGCTAGTCACGACAGGGTACAGACCTACGAGCAGTACTTC
TRBJ1-1 | . | TRBV7-3 | once | CASKTDRNTEAFF | TGTGCCAGCAAGACTGACAGGAACACTGAAGCTTTCTTT
TRBJ1-5 | . | TRBV7-8 | . | CASSLVQTYNQPQHF | TGTGCCAGCAGCTTAGTACAGACATACAATCAGCCCCAGCATTTT
TRBJ1-4 | . | TRBV27 | . | CASSLRGGTNEKLFF | TGTGCCAGCAGTTTACGAGGGGGAACTAATGAAAAACTGTTTTTT
TRBJ1-1 | . | TRBV30 | . | CAKVVGTEAFF | TGTGCCAAGGTCGTCGGCACTGAAGCTTTCTTT
TRBJ2-2 | . | TRBV27 | . | CASSLEGNTGELFF | TGTGCCAGCAGTTTAGAAGGAAACACCGGGGAGCTGTTTTTT
TRBJ1-6 | . | TRBV30 | . | CAFSRSSYNSPLHF | TGTGCCTTTTCTAGGAGCTCCTATAATTCACCCCTCCACTTT
TRBJ1-5 | . | TRBV9 | . | CASSVGIEVSNQPQHF | TGTGCCAGCAGCGTCGGCATCGAAGTTAGCAATCAGCCCCAGCATTTT
TRBJ2-3 | . | TRBV27 | few | CASSLSRPDTQYF | TGTGCCAGCAGTTTATCGCGCCCAGATACGCAGTATTTT
TRBJ1-4 | . | TRBV7-2 | . | CASSVAGGEKLFF | TGTGCCAGCAGCGTTGCTGGGGGGGAAAAACTGTTTTTT
TRBJ1-3 | TRBD1 | TRBV6-5 | . | CASSRDRSGNTIYF | TGTGCCAGCAGCAGGGACAGGTCTGGAAACACCATATATTTT
TRBJ1-4 | TRBD1 | TRBV30 | . | CAWSVRRTGGEKLFF | TGTGCCTGGAGTGTCCGACGGACAGGGGGGGAAAAACTGTTTTTT
TRBJ1-2 | TRBD1 | TRBV30 | . | CAWSQKGADKIYGYTF | TGTGCCTGGAGCCAAAAGGGGGCCGACAAAATCTATGGCTACACCTTC
TRBJ1-1 | . | TRBV14 | . | CASSQYAKNTEAFF | TGTGCCAGCAGCCAATACGCCAAGAACACTGAAGCTTTCTTT
TRBJ2-3 | . | TRBV6-6 | . | CASSYRSVAITDTQYF | TGTGCCAGCAGTTATAGATCGGTCGCTATAACAGATACGCAGTATTTT
TRBJ1-5 | TRBD1 | TRBV7-9 | . | CASSLWPGQRQGQDQPQHF | TGTGCCAGCAGCTTATGGCCCGGTCAGAGACAGGGGCAGGATCAGCCCCAGCATTTT
TRBJ1-1 | . | TRBV7-9 | . | CASSQALGLPLEAFF | TGTGCCAGCAGCCAAGCCCTAGGACTGCCGTTGGAGGCTTTCTTT
TRBJ1-4 | . | TRBV3-1/TRBV3-2 | . | CASSPRTDLREKLFF | TGTGCCAGCAGCCCGCGGACAGACCTCAGGGAAAAACTGTTTTTT